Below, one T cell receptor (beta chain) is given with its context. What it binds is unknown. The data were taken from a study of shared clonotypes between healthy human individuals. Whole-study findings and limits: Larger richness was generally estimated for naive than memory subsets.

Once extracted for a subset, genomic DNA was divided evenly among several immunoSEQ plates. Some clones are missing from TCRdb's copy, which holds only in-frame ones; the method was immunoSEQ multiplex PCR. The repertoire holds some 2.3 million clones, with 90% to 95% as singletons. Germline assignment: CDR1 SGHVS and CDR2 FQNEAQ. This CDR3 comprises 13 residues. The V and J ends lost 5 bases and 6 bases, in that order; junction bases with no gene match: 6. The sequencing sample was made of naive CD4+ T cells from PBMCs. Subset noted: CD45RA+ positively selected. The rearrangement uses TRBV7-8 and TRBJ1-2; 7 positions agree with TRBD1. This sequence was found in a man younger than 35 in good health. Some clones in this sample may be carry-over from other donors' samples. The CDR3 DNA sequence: TGTGCCAGCAGCATCCGACAGGGAGATGGCTACACCTTC. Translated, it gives CASSIRQGDGYTF. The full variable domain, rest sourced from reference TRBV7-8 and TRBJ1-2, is GAGVSQSPRYKVAKRGQDVALRCDPISGHVSLFWYQQALGQGPEFLTYFQNEAQLDKSGLPSDRFFAERPEGSVSTLKIQRTQQEDSAVYLCASSIRQGDGYTFGSGTRLTVV.